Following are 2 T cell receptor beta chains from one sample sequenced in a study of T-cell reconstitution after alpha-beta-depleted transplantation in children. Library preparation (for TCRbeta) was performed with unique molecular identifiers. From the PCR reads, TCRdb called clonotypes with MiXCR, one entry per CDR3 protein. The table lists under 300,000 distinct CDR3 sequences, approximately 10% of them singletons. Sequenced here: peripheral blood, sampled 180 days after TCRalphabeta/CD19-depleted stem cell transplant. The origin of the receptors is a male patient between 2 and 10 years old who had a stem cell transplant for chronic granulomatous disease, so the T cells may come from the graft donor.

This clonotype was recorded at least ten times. The CDR3 loop reads CASSNPGGSQFF. CDR3 in DNA: TGTGCCAGCAGTAACCCGGGGGGCTCGCAGTTCTTC. The V call is TRBV6-2 or TRBV6-3, the J call TRBJ2-1; D is possibly TRBD2 (7 bases). CDR1 is MNHEY, CDR2 SVGEGT, per germline. V was trimmed by 5 bases and J by 12 bases, leaving 14 bases between them. The CDR3 has 12 amino acids.

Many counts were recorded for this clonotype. This CDR3 is CAISETGQAYNEQFF. CDR3 coding DNA: TGTGCCATCAGTGAAACGGGACAGGCTTACAATGAGCAGTTCTTC. This chain uses TRBV10-3 with TRBJ2-1, with 8 bases aligning to TRBD1. The CDR3 is made up of 15 amino acids. Trimming took 3 bases from V and 4 from J; bases not matched to a gene: 5. Germline CDR1 and CDR2: ENHRY and SYGVKD.